The clone carrying this TCR beta chain was observed a single time. These data come from a study of T cell changes during pregnancy in multiple sclerosis. The germline V and J ends were trimmed by 3 bases and 6 bases, with 16 bases remaining between them. This CDR3 is 14 amino acids long. CDR1 SGDLS and CDR2 YYNGEE come from the germline V gene. This table comes from immunoSEQ multiplex PCR, and its TCRdb copy is limited to in-frame clones, with some not included. The sample lists about 79,000 clones; just over 90% were seen once. The sample was CD4+ T cells from peripheral blood mononuclear cells, taken in the second trimester of pregnancy. This chain joins TRBV9 and TRBJ2-7, with D perhaps matching TRBD2 (6 bases). The clonotype originates from a female donor with multiple sclerosis, enrolled in a pregnancy study. The CDR3 is CASSARDAWGEQYF. The CDR3 DNA follows: TGTGCCAGCAGCGCGCGGGACGCCTGGGGCGAGCAGTACTTC.